These T cell receptor beta chains were read from a single sample in a study of T cell responses to AZD1222 COVID-19 vaccine. This table comes from immunoSEQ multiplex PCR, and its TCRdb copy is limited to in-frame clones, with some not included. The table lists some 150,000 clones, roughly 92% of them singletons. The material was peripheral blood, obtained on day 0 of AZD1222 vaccination. The receptors were sampled from an adult in good health. CDR3s include the opening cysteine and the closing phenylalanine or tryptophan.

TRBJ1-5 | TRBV5-6 | CASSSYRTHSNQPQHF
TRBJ1-1 | TRBV5-4 | CASSFRQGNTEAFF
TRBJ2-1 | TRBV15 | CATSRASLAGYNEQFF
TRBJ1-3 | TRBV5-1 | CASSLEFRASGNTIYF
TRBJ1-2 | TRBV2 | CASSLTGGDGYTF
TRBJ2-7 | TRBV6-5 | CASSPGQGRYEQYF
TRBJ2-5 | TRBV3-1/TRBV3-2 | CASSQDLAAGRETQYF
TRBJ2-1 | TRBV10-3 | CAISVLDRGNEQFF
TRBJ1-2 | TRBV6-1 | CASSEVGSPNYGYTF
TRBJ2-7 | TRBV11-3 | CASSLFSGDSYEQYF
TRBJ1-2 | TRBV5-4 | CASSLDRGSLGYTF
TRBJ2-3 | TRBV5-6 | CASSPEGTLGTDTQYF
TRBJ1-4 | TRBV30 | CAWSVTATNEKLFF
TRBJ1-4 | TRBV5-1 | CASSGGQLNEKLFF
TRBJ1-1 | TRBV18 | CASSPGGDRVNTEAFF
TRBJ1-2 | TRBV4-1 | CASSKPGQIYGYTF
TRBJ1-2 | TRBV5-1 | CASSLAGVGGYTF
TRBJ2-7 | TRBV4-2 | CASSQDWTLGGHEQYF
TRBJ1-4 | TRBV7-2 | CASSSQGRANEKLFF
TRBJ2-7 | TRBV27 | CASSLGQEPYEQYF
TRBJ2-7 | TRBV30 | CAWRGGSSYEQYF
TRBJ1-1 | TRBV12-3/TRBV12-4 | CASSLLRGEAFF
TRBJ1-5 | TRBV4-1 | CASSQPARGNQPQHF
TRBJ2-1 | TRBV4-2 | CASSQAGLAGGHEQFF
TRBJ1-2 | TRBV6-6 | CASSEQGAPSYGYTF
TRBJ2-7 | TRBV7-9 | CASSFSEEQYF
TRBJ2-1 | TRBV5-1 | CASSLVASGSNEQFF
TRBJ1-1 | TRBV29-1 | CSAWIRGTEAFF
TRBJ1-2 | TRBV5-6 | CASSPYRESGYTF
TRBJ1-1 | TRBV10-3 | CAIRGQGAGNTEAFF
TRBJ2-3 | TRBV28 | CASSLLDGGTDTQYF
TRBJ2-1 | TRBV15 | CATSSTGTYYNEQFF
TRBJ1-2 | TRBV5-4 | CASSPRVGYTF
TRBJ2-2 | TRBV19 | CASSIETRVRTGELFF
TRBJ2-7 | TRBV11-2 | CASSLGPNLAYSYEQYF
TRBJ1-3 | TRBV18 | CASSPSGSDTIYF
TRBJ1-6 | TRBV7-2 | CASSPQGGTVTSPLHF
TRBJ2-1 | TRBV7-2 | CASSMTTFSYNEQFF
TRBJ1-5 | TRBV6-6 | CASRAGGGNQPQHF
TRBJ1-5 | TRBV7-9 | CASSALDRGSNQPQHF
TRBJ2-1 | TRBV19 | CASSSHSGRARNEQFF
TRBJ1-6 | TRBV28 | CASSVLASVKNSPLHF
TRBJ2-7 | TRBV11-2 | CASSLSRGLFLRDYEQYF
TRBJ1-5 | TRBV19 | CASSGQTNQPQHF
TRBJ2-3 | TRBV30 | CAWSLVRDGSDTQYF
TRBJ2-1 | TRBV19 | CASTGTVVGNEQFF
TRBJ2-1 | TRBV7-9 | CASSWTSGRANEQFF
TRBJ1-3 | TRBV21-1 | CASSRIITGGLSGNTIYF
TRBJ2-2 | TRBV19 | CASSSTGLLAGGPDTGELFF